This record looks at one T cell receptor beta chain sequence and its context. Its antigen is still unknown. Focal radiation plus CTLA-4 blockade with ipilimumab was given to patients with chemo-refractory metastatic non-small-cell lung cancer. Libraries were prepared by immunoSEQ multiplex PCR; TCRdb keeps only in-frame clonotypes and omits some of them. The repertoire holds 75,000 to 100,000 clones, with 82% as singletons. This sample is part of a study of radiotherapy plus CTLA-4 blockade in lung cancer. About the research overall: Objective response rate was roughly 19%; disease control rate, about 28%.

Trimming took off 6 bases at V and 3 bases at J, with 2 bases between the two ends. The CDR3 contains 11 residues. Per the germline V gene, CDR1 is MNHEY and CDR2 is SVGAGI. Findings and limits, study-wide: Among blood TCR repertoires after radiotherapy plus ipilimumab, tumor-derived clones expanded.

The receptor comes from a human donor with non-small cell lung cancer who had a partial response to radiotherapy plus ipilimumab. The source was peripheral blood, collected from a patient treated with radiotherapy plus ipilimumab. The genes are TRBV6-5 and TRBJ2-2; D gene uncertain. DNA of the CDR3: TGTGCCAGCAGCGACACCGGGGAGCTGTTTTTT. It encodes CASSDTGELFF.